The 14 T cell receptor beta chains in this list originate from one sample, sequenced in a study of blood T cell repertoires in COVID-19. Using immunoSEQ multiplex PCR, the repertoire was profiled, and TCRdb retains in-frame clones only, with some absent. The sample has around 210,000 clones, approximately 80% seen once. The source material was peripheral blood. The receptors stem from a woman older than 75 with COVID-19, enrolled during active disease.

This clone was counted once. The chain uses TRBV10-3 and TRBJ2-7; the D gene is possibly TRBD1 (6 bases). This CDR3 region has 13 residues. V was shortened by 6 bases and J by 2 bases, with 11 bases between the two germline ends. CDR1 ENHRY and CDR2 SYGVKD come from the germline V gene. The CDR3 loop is CAIRETGAYEQYF. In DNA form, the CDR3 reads TGTGCCATCAGAGAGACAGGTGCCTACGAGCAGTACTTC.

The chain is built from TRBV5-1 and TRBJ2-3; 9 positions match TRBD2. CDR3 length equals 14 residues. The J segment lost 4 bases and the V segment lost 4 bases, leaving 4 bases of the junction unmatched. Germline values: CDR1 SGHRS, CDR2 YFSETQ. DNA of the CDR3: TGCGCCAGCAGCCTGGGACTAGCTTCAGATACGCAGTATTTT. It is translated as CASSLGLASDTQYF.

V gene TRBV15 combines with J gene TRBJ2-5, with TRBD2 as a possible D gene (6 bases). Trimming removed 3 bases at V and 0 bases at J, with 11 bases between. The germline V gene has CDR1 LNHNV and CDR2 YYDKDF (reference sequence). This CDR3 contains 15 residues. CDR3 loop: CATSRGGRNQETQYF. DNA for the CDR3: TGTGCCACCAGCAGGGGAGGACGGAACCAAGAGACCCAGTACTTC.

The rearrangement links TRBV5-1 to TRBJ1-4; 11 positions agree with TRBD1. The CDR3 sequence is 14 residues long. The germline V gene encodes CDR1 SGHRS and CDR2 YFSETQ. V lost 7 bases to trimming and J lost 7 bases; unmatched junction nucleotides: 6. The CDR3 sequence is CASGQGAGGEKLFF. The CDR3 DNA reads TGCGCCAGCGGACAGGGGGCTGGGGGTGAAAAACTGTTTTTT. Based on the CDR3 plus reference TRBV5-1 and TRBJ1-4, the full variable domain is KAGVTQTPRYLIKTRGQQVTLSCSPISGHRSVSWYQQTPGQGLQFLFEYFSETQRNKGNFPGRFSGRQFSNSRSEMNVSTLELGDSALYLCASGQGAGGEKLFFGSGTQLSVL.

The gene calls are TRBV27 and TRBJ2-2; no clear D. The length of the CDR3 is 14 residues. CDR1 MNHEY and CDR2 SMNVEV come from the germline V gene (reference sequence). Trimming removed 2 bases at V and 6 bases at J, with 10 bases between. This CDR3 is CASSLMSWSGELFF. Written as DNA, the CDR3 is TGTGCCAGCAGTTTAATGAGTTGGTCCGGGGAGCTGTTTTTT.

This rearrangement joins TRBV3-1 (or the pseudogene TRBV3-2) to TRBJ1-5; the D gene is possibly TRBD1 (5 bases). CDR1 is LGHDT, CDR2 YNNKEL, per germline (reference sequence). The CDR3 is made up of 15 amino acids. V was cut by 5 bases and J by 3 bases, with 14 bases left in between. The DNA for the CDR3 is TGTGCCAGCAGCTCTAGAGACAGCAACAATCAGCCCCAGCATTTT. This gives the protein CASSSRDSNNQPQHF.

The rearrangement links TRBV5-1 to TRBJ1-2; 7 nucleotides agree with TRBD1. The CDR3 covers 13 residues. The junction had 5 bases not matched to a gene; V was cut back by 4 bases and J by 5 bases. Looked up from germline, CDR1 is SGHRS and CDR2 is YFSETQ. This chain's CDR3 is CASSPTQGYGYTF. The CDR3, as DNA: TGCGCCAGCAGCCCTACACAGGGGTATGGCTACACCTTC. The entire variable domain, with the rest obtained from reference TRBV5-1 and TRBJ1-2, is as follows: KAGVTQTPRYLIKTRGQQVTLSCSPISGHRSVSWYQQTPGQGLQFLFEYFSETQRNKGNFPGRFSGRQFSNSRSEMNVSTLELGDSALYLCASSPTQGYGYTFGSGTRLTVV.

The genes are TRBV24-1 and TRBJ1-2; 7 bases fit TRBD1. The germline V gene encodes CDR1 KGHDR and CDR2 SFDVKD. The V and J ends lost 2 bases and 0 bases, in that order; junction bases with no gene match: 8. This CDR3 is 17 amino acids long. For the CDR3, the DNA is TGTGCCACCAGTGATTCCCCGGGACAGCCTTCTAACTATGGCTACACCTTC. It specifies CATSDSPGQPSNYGYTF.

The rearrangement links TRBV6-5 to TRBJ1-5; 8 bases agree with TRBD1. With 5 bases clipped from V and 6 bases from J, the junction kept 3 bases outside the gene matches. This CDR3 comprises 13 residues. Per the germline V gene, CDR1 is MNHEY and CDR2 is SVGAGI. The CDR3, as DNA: TGTGCCAGCAGTAGACAGGGGAGTCAGCCCCAGCATTTT. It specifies CASSRQGSQPQHF.

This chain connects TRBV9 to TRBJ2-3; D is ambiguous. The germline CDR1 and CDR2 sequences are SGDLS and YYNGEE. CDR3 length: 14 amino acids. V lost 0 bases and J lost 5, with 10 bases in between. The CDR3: CASSVGYGRDTQYF. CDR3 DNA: TGTGCCAGCAGCGTAGGCTACGGTAGAGATACGCAGTATTTT. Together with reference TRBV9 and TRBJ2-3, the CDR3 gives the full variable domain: DSGVTQTPKHLITATGQRVTLRCSPRSGDLSVYWYQQSLDQGLQFLIQYYNGEERAKGNILERFSAQQFPDLHSELNLSSLELGDSALYFCASSVGYGRDTQYFGPGTRLTVL.

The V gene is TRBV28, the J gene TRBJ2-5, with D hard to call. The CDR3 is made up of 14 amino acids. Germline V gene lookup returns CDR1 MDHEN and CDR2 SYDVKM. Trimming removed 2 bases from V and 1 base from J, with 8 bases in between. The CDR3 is CASSLTQVQETQYF. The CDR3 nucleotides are TGTGCCAGCAGTTTAACGCAGGTCCAAGAGACCCAGTACTTC.

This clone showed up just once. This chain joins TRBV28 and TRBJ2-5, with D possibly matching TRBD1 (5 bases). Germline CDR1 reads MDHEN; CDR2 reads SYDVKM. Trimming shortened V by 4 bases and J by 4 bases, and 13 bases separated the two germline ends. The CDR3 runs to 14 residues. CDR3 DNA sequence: TGTGCCAGCAGTTCCCCAGGGCCGGGAGAGACCCAGTACTTC. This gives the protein CASSSPGPGETQYF.

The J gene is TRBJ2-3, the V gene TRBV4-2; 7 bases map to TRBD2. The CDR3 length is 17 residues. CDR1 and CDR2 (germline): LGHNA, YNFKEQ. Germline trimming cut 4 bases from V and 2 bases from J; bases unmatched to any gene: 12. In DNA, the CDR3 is TGTGCCAGCAGCCGGACGGCGCGCGCGGGGGTCACAGATACGCAGTATTTT. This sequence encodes CASSRTARAGVTDTQYF.

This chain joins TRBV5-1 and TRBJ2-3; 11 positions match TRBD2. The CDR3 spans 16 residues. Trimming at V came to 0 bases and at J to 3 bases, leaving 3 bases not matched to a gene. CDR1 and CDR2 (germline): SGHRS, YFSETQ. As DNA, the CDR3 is TGCGCCAGCAGCTTGGTATCTAGCGGGGGGACAGATACGCAGTATTTT. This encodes CASSLVSSGGTDTQYF.